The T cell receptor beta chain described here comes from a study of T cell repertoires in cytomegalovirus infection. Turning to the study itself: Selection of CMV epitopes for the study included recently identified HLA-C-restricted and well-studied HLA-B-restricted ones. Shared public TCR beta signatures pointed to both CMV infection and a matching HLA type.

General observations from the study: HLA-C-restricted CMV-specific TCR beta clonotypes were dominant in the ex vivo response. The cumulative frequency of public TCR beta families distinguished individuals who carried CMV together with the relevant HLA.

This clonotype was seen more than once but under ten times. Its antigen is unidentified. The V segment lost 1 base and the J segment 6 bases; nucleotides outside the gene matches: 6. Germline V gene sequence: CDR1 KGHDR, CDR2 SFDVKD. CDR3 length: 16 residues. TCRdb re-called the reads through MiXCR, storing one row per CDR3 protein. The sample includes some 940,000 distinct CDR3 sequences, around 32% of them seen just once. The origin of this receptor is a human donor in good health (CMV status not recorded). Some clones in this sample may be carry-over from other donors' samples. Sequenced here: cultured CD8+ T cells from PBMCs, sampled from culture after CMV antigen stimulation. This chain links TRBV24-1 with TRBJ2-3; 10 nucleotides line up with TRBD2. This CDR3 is CATSDLSGGATDTQYF. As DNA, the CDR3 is TGTGCCACCAGTGATTTAAGCGGGGGGGCGACTGATACGCAGTATTTT.